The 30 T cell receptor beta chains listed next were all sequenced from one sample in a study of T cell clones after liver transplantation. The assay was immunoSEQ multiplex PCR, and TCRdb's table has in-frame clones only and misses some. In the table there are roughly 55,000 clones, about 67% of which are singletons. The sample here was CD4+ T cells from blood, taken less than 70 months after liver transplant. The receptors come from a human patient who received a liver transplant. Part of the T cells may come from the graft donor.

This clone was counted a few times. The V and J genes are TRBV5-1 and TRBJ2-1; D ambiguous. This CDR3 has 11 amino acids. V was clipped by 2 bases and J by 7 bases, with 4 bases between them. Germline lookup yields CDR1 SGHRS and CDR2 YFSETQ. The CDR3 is CASSFSNEQFF. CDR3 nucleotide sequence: TGCGCCAGCAGCTTCTCTAATGAGCAGTTCTTC.

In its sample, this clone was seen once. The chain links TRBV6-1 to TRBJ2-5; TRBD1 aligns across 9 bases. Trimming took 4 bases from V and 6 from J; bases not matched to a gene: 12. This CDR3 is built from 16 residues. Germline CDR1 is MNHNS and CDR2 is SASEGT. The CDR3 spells CASSAPPDRGRKTQYF. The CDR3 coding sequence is TGTGCCAGCAGTGCACCTCCGGACAGGGGCAGAAAGACCCAGTACTTC.

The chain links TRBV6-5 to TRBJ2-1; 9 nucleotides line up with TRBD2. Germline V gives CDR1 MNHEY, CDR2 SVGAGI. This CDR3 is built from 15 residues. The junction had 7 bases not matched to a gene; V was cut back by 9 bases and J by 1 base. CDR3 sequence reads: CASRRGGLSYNEQFF. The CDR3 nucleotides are TGTGCCAGTAGGCGGGGGGGCCTGTCCTACAATGAGCAGTTCTTC.

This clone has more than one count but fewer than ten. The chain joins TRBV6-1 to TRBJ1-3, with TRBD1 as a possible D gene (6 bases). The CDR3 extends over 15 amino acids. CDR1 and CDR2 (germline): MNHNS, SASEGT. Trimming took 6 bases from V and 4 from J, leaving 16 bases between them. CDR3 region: CASSSAAGEGNTIYF. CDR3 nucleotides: TGTGCCAGCAGCTCTGCGGCAGGGGAAGGAAACACCATATATTTT.

In DNA form, the CDR3 reads TGTGCCAGCAGAGTGGGATTCACAGATACGCAGTATTTT. It yields the protein CASRVGFTDTQYF. The rearrangement links TRBV7-2 to TRBJ2-3; D gene ambiguous. Trimming removed 6 bases from V and 2 bases from J, with 9 bases in between. The CDR3 runs to 13 residues. Germline V gives CDR1 SGHTA, CDR2 FQGNSA.

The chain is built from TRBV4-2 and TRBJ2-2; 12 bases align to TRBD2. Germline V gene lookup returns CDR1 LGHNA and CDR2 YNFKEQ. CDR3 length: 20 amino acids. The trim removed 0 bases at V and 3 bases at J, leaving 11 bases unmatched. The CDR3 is CASSQDKGLAGLHHTGELFF. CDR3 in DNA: TGTGCCAGCAGCCAAGACAAGGGACTAGCGGGCCTACATCACACCGGGGAGCTGTTTTTT.

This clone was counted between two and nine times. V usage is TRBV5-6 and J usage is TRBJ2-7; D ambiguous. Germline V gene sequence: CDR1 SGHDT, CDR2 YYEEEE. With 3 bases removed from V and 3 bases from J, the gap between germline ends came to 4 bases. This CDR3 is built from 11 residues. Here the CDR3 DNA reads TGTGCCAGCAGCTGGAACTACGAGCAGTACTTC. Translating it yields CASSWNYEQYF.

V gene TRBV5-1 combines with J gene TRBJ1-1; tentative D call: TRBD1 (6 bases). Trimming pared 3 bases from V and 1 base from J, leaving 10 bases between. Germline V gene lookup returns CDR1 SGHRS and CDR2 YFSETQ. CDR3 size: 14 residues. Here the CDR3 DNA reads TGCGCCAGCAGCTCAGGGGATCGGAACACTGAAGCTTTCTTT. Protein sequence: CASSSGDRNTEAFF.

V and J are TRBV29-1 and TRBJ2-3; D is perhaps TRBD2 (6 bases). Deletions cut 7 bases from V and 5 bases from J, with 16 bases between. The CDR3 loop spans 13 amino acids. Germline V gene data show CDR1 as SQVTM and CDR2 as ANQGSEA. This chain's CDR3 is CSGGTDSLDTQYF. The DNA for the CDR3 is TGCAGCGGGGGGACTGACTCGTTAGATACGCAGTATTTT.

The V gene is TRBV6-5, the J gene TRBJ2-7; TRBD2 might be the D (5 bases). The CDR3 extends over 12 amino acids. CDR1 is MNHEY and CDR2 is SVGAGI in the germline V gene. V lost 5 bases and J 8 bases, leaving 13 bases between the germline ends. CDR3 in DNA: TGTGCCAGCAGTGACTACGCTTACCAGCAGTACTTC. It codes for CASSDYAYQQYF.

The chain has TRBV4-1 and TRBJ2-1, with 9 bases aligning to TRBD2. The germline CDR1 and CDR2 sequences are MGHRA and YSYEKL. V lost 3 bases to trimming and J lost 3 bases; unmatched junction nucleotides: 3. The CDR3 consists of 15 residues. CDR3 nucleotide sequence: TGCGCCAGCAGCCAGGGTAGCGGGAGCTACAATGAGCAGTTCTTC. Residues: CASSQGSGSYNEQFF.

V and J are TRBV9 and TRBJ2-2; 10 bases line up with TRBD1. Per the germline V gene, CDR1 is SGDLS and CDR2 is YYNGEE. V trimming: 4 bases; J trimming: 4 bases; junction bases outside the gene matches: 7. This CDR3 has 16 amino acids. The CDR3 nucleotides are TGTGCCAGCAGCCCCAGGACAGGGGGTGTCACCGGGGAGCTGTTTTTT. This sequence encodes CASSPRTGGVTGELFF.

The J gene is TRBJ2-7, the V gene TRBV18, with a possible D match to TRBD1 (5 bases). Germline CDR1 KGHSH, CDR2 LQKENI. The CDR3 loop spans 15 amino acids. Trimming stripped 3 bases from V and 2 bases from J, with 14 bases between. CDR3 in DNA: TGTGCCAGCTCACCTTCCAGCCAGGGCACCTACGAGCAGTACTTC. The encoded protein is CASSPSSQGTYEQYF.

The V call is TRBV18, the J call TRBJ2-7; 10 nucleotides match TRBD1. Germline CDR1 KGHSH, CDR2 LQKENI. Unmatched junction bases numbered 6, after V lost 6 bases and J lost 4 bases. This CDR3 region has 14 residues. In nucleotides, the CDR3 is TGTGCCAGCTCCACCGGGACAGGGGCGTACGAGCAGTACTTC. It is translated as CASSTGTGAYEQYF.

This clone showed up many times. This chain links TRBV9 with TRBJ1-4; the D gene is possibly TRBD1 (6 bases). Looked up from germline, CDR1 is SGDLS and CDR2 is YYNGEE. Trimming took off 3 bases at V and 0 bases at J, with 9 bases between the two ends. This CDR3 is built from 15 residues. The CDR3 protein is CASSEGGPTNEKLFF. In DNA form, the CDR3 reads TGTGCCAGCAGCGAGGGGGGGCCAACTAATGAAAAACTGTTTTTT.

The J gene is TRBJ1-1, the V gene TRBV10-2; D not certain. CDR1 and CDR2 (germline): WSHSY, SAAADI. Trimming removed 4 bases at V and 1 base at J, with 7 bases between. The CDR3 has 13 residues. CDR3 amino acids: CASSVERNTEAFF. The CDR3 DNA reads TGCGCCAGCAGTGTCGAGAGGAACACTGAAGCTTTCTTT.

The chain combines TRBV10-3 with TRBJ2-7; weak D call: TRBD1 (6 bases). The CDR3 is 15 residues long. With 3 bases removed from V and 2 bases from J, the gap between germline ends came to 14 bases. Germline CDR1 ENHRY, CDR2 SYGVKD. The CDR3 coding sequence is TGTGCCATCAGTGAATTAGTTCAGGGGACCTACGAGCAGTACTTC. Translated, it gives CAISELVQGTYEQYF.

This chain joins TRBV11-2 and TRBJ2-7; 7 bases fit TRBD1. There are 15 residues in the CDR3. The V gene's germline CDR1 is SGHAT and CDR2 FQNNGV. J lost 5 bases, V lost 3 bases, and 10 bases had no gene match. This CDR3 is CASSFEGANLNEQYF. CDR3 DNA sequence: TGTGCCAGCAGCTTCGAGGGGGCAAATCTTAACGAGCAGTACTTC.

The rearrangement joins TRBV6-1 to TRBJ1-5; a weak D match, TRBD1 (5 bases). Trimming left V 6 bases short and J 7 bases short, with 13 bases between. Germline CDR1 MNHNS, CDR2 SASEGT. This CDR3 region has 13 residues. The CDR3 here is CASSRSGTQPQHF. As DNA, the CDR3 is TGTGCCAGCAGCCGATCTGGGACGCAGCCCCAGCATTTT.

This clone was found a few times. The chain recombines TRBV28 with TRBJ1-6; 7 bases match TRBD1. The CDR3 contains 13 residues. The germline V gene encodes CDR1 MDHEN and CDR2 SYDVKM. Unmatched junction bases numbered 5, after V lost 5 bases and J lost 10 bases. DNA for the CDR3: TGTGCCAGCAGTATACAGGGGCGCTCACCCCTCCACTTT. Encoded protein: CASSIQGRSPLHF.

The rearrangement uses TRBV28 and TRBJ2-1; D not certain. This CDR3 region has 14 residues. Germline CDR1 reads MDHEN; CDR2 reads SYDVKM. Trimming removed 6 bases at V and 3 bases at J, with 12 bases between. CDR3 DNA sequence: TGTGCCAGCAGCAAGGACGGCAGCTACAATGAGCAGTTCTTC. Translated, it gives CASSKDGSYNEQFF.

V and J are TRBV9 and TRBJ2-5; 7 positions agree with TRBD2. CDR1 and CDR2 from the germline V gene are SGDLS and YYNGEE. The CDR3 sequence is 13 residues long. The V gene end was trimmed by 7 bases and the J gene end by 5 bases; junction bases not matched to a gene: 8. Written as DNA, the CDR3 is TGTGCCAGCGGGCGGGGGAGTCGGGAGACCCAGTACTTC. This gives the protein CASGRGSRETQYF.

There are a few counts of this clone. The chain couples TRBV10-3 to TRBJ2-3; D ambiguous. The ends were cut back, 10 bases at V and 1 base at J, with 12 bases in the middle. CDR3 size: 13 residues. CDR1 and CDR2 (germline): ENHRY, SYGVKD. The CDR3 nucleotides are TGTGCCAACTCGCCCATGGGCACAGATACGCAGTATTTT. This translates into CANSPMGTDTQYF.

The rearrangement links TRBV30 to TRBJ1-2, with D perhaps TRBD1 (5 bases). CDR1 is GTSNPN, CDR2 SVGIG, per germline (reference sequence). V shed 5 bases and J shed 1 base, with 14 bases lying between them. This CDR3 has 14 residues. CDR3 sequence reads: CAWALLGRNYGYTF. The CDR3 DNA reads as TGTGCCTGGGCCCTTCTGGGGCGTAACTATGGCTACACCTTC.

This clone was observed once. This chain's CDR3 is CASRTGEGFYEQYF. DNA for the CDR3: TGTGCCAGCCGTACAGGCGAAGGTTTCTACGAGCAGTACTTC. The rearrangement uses TRBV6-6 and TRBJ2-7, with a tentative D call TRBD1 (5 bases). V lost 8 bases and J 3 bases, leaving 17 bases between the germline ends. CDR1 MNHNY and CDR2 SVGAGI come from the germline V gene (reference sequence). The CDR3 spans 14 residues.

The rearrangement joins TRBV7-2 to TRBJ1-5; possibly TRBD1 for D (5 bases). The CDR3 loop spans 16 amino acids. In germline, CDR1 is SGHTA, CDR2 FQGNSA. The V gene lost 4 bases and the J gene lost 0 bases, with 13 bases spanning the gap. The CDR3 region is CASSSGQGDSNQPQHF. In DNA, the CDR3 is TGTGCCAGCAGCTCCGGCCAGGGCGATAGCAATCAGCCCCAGCATTTT.

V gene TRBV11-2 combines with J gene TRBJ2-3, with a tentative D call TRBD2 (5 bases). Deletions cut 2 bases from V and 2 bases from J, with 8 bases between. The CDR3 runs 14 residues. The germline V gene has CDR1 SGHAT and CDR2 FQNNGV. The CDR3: CASSLFGVTDTQYF. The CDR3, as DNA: TGTGCCAGCAGCTTATTCGGGGTCACAGATACGCAGTATTTT.

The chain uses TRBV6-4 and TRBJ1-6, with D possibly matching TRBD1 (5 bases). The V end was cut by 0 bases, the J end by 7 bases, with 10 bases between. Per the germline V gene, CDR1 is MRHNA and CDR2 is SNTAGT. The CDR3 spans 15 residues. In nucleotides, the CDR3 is TGTGCCAGCAGTGACTCATACGACAGCAATTCACCCCTCCACTTT. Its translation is CASSDSYDSNSPLHF.

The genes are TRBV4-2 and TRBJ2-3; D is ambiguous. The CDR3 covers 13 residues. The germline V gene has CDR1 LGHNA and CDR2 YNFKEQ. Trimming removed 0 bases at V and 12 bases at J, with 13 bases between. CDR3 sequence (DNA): TGTGCCAGCAGCCAAGAGTGGTGGGCCCAACAGTATTTT. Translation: CASSQEWWAQQYF.

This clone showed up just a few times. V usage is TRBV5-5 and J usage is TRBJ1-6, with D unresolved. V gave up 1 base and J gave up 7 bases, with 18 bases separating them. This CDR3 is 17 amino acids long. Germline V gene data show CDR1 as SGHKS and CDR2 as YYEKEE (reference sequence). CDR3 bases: TGTGCCAGCAGCTTGCAATTCCCTCCGCCCCTGAATTCACCCCTCCACTTT. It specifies CASSLQFPPPLNSPLHF. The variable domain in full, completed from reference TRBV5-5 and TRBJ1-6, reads DAGVTQSPTHLIKTRGQQVTLRCSPISGHKSVSWYQQVLGQGPQFIFQYYEKEERGRGNFPDRFSARQFPNYSSELNVNALLLGDSALYLCASSLQFPPPLNSPLHFGNGTRLTVT.